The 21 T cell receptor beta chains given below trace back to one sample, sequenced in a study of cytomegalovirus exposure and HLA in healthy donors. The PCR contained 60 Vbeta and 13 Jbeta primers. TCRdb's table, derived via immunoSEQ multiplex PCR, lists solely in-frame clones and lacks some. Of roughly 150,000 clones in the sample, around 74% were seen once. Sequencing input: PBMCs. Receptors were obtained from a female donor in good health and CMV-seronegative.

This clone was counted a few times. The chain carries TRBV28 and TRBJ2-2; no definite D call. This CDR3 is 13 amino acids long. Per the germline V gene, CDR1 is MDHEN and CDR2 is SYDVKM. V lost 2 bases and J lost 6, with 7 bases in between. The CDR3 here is CASSLIGAGELFF. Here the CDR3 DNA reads TGTGCCAGCAGTTTAATAGGAGCCGGGGAGCTGTTTTTT. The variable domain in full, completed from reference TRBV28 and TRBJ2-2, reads DVKVTQSSRYLVKRTGEKVFLECVQDMDHENMFWYRQDPGLGLRLIYFSYDVKMKEKGDIPEGYSVSREKKERFSLILESASTNQTSMYLCASSLIGAGELFFGEGSRLTVL.

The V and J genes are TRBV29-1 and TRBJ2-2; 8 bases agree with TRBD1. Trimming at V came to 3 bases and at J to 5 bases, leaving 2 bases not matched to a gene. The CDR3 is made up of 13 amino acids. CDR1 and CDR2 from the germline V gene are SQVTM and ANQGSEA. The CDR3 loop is CSVDRGLTGELFF. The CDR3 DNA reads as TGCAGCGTTGACAGGGGGCTTACCGGGGAGCTGTTTTTT.

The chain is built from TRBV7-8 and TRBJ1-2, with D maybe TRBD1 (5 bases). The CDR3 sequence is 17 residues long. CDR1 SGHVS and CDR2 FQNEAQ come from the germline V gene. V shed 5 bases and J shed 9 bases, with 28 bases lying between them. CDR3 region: CASSLVGAQDGVDRYTF. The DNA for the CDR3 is TGTGCCAGCAGCCTAGTTGGGGCCCAGGACGGAGTAGATCGCTACACCTTC.

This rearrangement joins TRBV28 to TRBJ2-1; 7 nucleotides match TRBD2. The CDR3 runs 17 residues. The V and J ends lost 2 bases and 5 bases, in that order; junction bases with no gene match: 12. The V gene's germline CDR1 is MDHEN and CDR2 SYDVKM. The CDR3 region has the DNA TGTGCCAGCAGTTTACGAGGGAGGGCCAAAGGCCACAATGAGCAGTTCTTC. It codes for CASSLRGRAKGHNEQFF.

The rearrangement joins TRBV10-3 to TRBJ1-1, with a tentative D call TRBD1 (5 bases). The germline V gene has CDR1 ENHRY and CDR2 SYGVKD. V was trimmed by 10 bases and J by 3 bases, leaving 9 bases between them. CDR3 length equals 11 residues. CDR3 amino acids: CATAGDTEAFF. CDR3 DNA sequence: TGTGCCACAGCGGGGGACACTGAAGCTTTCTTT.

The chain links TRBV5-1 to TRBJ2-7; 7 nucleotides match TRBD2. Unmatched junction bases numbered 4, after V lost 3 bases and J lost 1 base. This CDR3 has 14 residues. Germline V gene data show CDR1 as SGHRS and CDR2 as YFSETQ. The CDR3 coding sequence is TGCGCCAGCAGCTGGACTAGTTCTTCCTACGAGCAGTACTTC. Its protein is CASSWTSSSYEQYF.

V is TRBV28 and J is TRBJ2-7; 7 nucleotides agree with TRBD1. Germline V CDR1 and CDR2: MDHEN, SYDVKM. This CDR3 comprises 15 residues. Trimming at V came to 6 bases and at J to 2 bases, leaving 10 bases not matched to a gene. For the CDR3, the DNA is TGTGCCAGCAGCTTGGTACCGGGACAGCCCTACGAGCAGTACTTC. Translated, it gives CASSLVPGQPYEQYF. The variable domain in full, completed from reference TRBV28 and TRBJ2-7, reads DVKVTQSSRYLVKRTGEKVFLECVQDMDHENMFWYRQDPGLGLRLIYFSYDVKMKEKGDIPEGYSVSREKKERFSLILESASTNQTSMYLCASSLVPGQPYEQYFGPGTRLTVT.

CDR3 sequence reads: CASSLDKPGYGYTF. DNA of the CDR3: TGTGCCAGCAGCTTAGATAAACCAGGGTATGGCTACACCTTC. This sequence joins TRBV7-8 and TRBJ1-2; a weak D match, TRBD1 (5 bases). Germline V CDR1 and CDR2: SGHVS, FQNEAQ. The V gene lost 1 base and the J gene lost 5 bases, with 11 bases spanning the gap. CDR3 length: 14 residues.

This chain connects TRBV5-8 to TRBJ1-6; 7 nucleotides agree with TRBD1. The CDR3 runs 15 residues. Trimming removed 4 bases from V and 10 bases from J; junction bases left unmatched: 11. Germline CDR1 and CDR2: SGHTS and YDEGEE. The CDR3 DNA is TGTGCCAGCAGCCGGGGACAGCTCCTTGGGTCACCCCTCCACTTT. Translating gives CASSRGQLLGSPLHF.

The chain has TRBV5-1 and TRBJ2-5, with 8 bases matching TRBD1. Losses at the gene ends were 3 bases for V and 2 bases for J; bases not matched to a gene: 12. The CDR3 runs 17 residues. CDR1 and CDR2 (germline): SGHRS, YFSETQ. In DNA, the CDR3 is TGCGCCAGCAGCTCCCATGCCCTGGACAGGGATCAAGAGACCCAGTACTTC. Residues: CASSSHALDRDQETQYF. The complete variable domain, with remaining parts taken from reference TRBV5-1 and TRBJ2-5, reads KAGVTQTPRYLIKTRGQQVTLSCSPISGHRSVSWYQQTPGQGLQFLFEYFSETQRNKGNFPGRFSGRQFSNSRSEMNVSTLELGDSALYLCASSSHALDRDQETQYFGPGTRLLVL.

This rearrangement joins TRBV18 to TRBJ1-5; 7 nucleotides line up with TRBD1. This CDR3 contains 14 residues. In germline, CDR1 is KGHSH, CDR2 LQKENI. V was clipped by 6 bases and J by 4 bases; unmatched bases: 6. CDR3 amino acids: CASSTGSGNQPQHF. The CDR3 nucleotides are TGTGCCAGCTCGACAGGGTCGGGAAATCAGCCCCAGCATTTT.

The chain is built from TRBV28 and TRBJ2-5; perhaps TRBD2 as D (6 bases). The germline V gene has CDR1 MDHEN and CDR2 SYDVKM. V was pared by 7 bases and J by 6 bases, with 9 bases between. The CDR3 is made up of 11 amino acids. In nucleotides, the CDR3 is TGTGCCAGCATGAGCGGGCAGACCCAGTACTTC. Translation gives CASMSGQTQYF.

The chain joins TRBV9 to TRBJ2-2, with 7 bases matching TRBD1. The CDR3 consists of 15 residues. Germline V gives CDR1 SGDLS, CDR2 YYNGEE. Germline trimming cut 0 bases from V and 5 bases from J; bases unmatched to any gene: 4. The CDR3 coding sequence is TGTGCCAGCAGCGTAGAACAGGGGAAAACCGGGGAGCTGTTTTTT. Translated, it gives CASSVEQGKTGELFF.

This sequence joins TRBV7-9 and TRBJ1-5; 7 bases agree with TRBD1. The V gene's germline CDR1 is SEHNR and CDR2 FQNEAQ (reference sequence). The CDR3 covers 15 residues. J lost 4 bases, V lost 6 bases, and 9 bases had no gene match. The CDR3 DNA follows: TGTGCCAGCAGTCAAGGGACAGCCTCAAATCAGCCCCAGCATTTT. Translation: CASSQGTASNQPQHF.

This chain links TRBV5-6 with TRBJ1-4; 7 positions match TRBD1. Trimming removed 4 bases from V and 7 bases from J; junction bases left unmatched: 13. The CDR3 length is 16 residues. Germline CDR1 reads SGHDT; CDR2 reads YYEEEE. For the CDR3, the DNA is TGTGCCAGCAGCATAGCAGGGGGATTGGTTCGTGAAAAACTGTTTTTT. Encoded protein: CASSIAGGLVREKLFF.

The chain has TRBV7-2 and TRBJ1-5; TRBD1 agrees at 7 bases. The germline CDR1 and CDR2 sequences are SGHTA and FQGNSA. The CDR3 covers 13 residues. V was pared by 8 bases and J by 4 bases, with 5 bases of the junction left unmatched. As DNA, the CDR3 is TGTGCCAGCTCAAGCAGGGGGAATCAGCCCCAGCATTTT. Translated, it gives CASSSRGNQPQHF.

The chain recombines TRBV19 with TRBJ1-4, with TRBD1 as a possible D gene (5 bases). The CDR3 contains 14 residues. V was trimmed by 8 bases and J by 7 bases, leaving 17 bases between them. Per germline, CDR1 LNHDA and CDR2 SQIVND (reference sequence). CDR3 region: CASAGTPTFEKLFF. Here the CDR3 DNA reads TGTGCCAGTGCGGGGACGCCTACTTTTGAAAAACTGTTTTTT. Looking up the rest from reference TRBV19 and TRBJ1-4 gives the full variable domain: DGGITQSPKYLFRKEGQNVTLSCEQNLNHDAMYWYRQDPGQGLRLIYYSQIVNDFQKGDIAEGYSVSREKKESFPLTVTSAQKNPTAFYLCASAGTPTFEKLFFGSGTQLSVL.

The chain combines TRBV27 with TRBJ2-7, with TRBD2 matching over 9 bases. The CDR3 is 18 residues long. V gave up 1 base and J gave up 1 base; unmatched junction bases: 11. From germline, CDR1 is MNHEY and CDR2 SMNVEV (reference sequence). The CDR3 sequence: CASSLFPSGNGDSYEQYF. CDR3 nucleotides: TGTGCCAGCAGTTTATTCCCTAGCGGGAATGGGGATTCCTACGAGCAGTACTTC.

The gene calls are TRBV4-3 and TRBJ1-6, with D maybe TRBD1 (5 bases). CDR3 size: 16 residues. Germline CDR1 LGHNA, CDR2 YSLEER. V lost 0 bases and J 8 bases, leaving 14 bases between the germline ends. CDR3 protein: CASSQDYGADYSPLHF. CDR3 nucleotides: TGCGCCAGCAGCCAAGATTATGGGGCAGATTATTCACCCCTCCACTTT.

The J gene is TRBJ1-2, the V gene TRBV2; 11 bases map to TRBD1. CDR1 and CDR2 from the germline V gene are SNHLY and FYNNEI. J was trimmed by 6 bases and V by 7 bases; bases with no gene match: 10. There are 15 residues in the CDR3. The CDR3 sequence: CASKPRGQGEHGYTF. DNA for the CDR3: TGTGCCAGCAAGCCCCGGGGACAGGGGGAGCATGGCTACACCTTC.

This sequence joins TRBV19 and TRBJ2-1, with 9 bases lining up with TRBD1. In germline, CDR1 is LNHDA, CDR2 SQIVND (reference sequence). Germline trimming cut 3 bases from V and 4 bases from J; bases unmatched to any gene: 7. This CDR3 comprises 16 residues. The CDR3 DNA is TGTGCCAGTAGTATGAGGCGGGACAGGGCTTACAATGAGCAGTTCTTC. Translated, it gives CASSMRRDRAYNEQFF.